Each of the 25 T cell receptor beta chains below was sequenced from the same sample in a study of beta chain features in type 1 diabetes. Study-level findings and limits: Across all four CD4+ subsets, people with type 1 diabetes showed modestly shorter TCRB CDR3s.

The sequenced template was cDNA made from the entire isolated RNA. Here immunoSEQ multiplex PCR was the method, and the copy in TCRdb shows in-frame clones only, minus some. The sample has over 150,000 clones, roughly 8% seen once. Their specific antigens are unknown. The sequenced material came from central memory CD4+ T cells from blood. These receptors came from a young woman with type 1 diabetes.

This clone showed up just a few times. The chain has TRBV25-1 and TRBJ2-5, with D perhaps TRBD2 (6 bases). This CDR3 comprises 15 residues. The germline gives CDR1 MGHDK, CDR2 SYGVNS. Trimming removed 6 bases at V and 0 bases at J, with 14 bases between. DNA for the CDR3: TGTGCCAGCAGCCTTAGCGGAGCGTACCAAGAGACCCAGTACTTC. It is translated as CASSLSGAYQETQYF.

This clone was observed a handful of times. This chain uses TRBV18 with TRBJ1-1, with unresolved D. Trimming shortened V by 6 bases and J by 3 bases, and 11 bases separated the two germline ends. Looked up from germline, CDR1 is KGHSH and CDR2 is LQKENI. The length of the CDR3 is 13 residues. In DNA, the CDR3 is TGTGCCAGCTCGCTCGGGTGGGACACTGAAGCTTTCTTT. Its protein is CASSLGWDTEAFF.

In its sample, this clone was seen a few times. This chain joins TRBV7-9 and TRBJ2-7, with 14 bases identical to TRBD2. Germline V CDR1 and CDR2: SEHNR, FQNEAQ (reference sequence). This CDR3 has 17 residues. Germline trimming cut 5 bases from V and 2 bases from J; bases unmatched to any gene: 8. For the CDR3, the DNA is TGTGCCAGCAGCCCCGGGACTAGCGGGAGCGGAGCCTACGAGCAGTACTTC. Translation: CASSPGTSGSGAYEQYF. The full variable domain, in which reference TRBV7-9 and TRBJ2-7 provide the parts outside the CDR3, is DTGVSQNPRHKITKRGQNVTFRCDPISEHNRLYWYRQTLGQGPEFLTYFQNEAQLEKSRLLSDRFSAERPKGSFSTLEIQRTEQGDSAMYLCASSPGTSGSGAYEQYFGPGTRLTVT.

In this sample, this clone turned up a few times. The rearrangement links TRBV15 to TRBJ1-1; D is unresolved. The CDR3 covers 14 residues. Per germline, CDR1 LNHNV and CDR2 YYDKDF (reference sequence). V lost 5 bases to trimming and J lost 6 bases, with 16 bases between them. DNA of the CDR3: TGTGCCACCAGCGTCCTACAAGATGAGGCTGAAGCTTTCTTT. This sequence encodes CATSVLQDEAEAFF.

Details on this clone: Other DNA sequences within the sample encode an identical CDR3. J is TRBJ1-4 and V is TRBV29-1; 7 positions match TRBD1. J was trimmed by 7 bases and V by 4 bases; bases with no gene match: 6. Germline V CDR1 and CDR2: SQVTM, ANQGSEA. The CDR3 runs 13 residues. The CDR3 DNA is TGCAGCGTTGGCCCAGGGGGTAGTGAAAAACTGTTTTTT. It translates to CSVGPGGSEKLFF. The entire variable domain, with the rest obtained from reference TRBV29-1 and TRBJ1-4, is as follows: SAVISQKPSRDICQRGTSLTIQCQVDSQVTMMFWYRQQPGQSLTLIATANQGSEATYESGFVIDKFPISRPNLTFSTLTVSNMSPEDSSIYLCSVGPGGSEKLFFGSGTQLSVL.

The CDR3 nucleotides are TGTGCCAGCAGCCCCACTAGCAATCCCTCGGAGACCCAGTACTTC. Protein product: CASSPTSNPSETQYF. The rearrangement links TRBV9 to TRBJ2-5, with a tentative D call TRBD2 (6 bases). The V end lost 4 bases, the J end lost 5 bases, and 18 bases lay between the germline ends. Looked up from germline, CDR1 is SGDLS and CDR2 is YYNGEE. The CDR3 contains 15 residues.

CDR3 sequence (DNA): TGTGCCAGCAGCCGTACCTTAACAGGGAATTCACCCCTCCACTTT. Encoded protein: CASSRTLTGNSPLHF. The genes are TRBV5-6 and TRBJ1-6; D perhaps matches TRBD1 (6 bases). The CDR3 is 15 residues long. Germline V gene lookup returns CDR1 SGHDT and CDR2 YYEEEE. Trimming left V 4 bases short and J 7 bases short, with 15 bases between.

This clone has just a few counts. The chain links TRBV30 to TRBJ2-2; no clear D gene. This CDR3 is 14 amino acids long. Germline V lookup: CDR1 GTSNPN, CDR2 SVGIG (reference sequence). V was cut by 2 bases and J by 6 bases, with 13 bases left in between. The CDR3 bases are TGTGCCTGGAGTTCCTACAGCAATGCCGGGGAGCTGTTTTTT. Amino acid sequence: CAWSSYSNAGELFF.

There are a few counts of this clone. The chain joins TRBV5-5 to TRBJ1-2; 7 nucleotides match TRBD1. The CDR3 covers 12 residues. Per the germline V gene, CDR1 is SGHKS and CDR2 is YYEKEE (reference sequence). Trimming removed 1 base from V and 7 bases from J; junction bases left unmatched: 1. CDR3 sequence reads: CASSLTGVGYTF. Written as DNA, the CDR3 is TGTGCCAGCAGCTTGACAGGGGTTGGCTACACCTTC.

This clone was recorded a few times. V usage is TRBV2 and J usage is TRBJ2-1; 7 bases align to TRBD2. This CDR3 region has 14 residues. Germline assignment: CDR1 SNHLY and CDR2 FYNNEI. Germline trimming cut 9 bases from V and 0 bases from J; bases unmatched to any gene: 5. CDR3 in DNA: TGTGCCAGGTCAGCGGGATACTCCTACAATGAGCAGTTCTTC. As protein: CARSAGYSYNEQFF.

This clone was counted between two and nine times. V gene TRBV6-5 combines with J gene TRBJ2-3, with 7 positions matching TRBD1. With V trimmed by 0 bases and J by 3 bases, 6 bases remained unmatched. CDR3 length: 16 amino acids. Germline V gives CDR1 MNHEY, CDR2 SVGAGI. As DNA, the CDR3 is TGTGCCAGCAGTTACTCTGTGACAGGGTGGACAGATACGCAGTATTTT. Translated, it gives CASSYSVTGWTDTQYF.

This clone was detected a few times. Distinct nucleotide sequences in the sample also encode this CDR3. V usage is TRBV18 and J usage is TRBJ1-2, with TRBD1 matching over 10 bases. The V gene end was trimmed by 2 bases and the J gene end by 8 bases; junction bases not matched to a gene: 5. Germline V lookup: CDR1 KGHSH, CDR2 LQKENI. CDR3 length: 14 amino acids. The CDR3 nucleotides read TGTGCCAGCTCACCATCAGGGACAGGGGAAGGCTACACCTTC. Amino acids: CASSPSGTGEGYTF.

This clone was seen more than once but under ten times. J is TRBJ2-1 and V is TRBV4-1; 8 bases agree with TRBD2. The CDR3 runs 16 residues. V lost 1 base and J lost 4; bases outside the gene matches: 6. Germline-derived CDR1 and CDR2 are MGHRA and YSYEKL. The CDR3 is CASSQAVAGSYNEQFF. For the CDR3, the DNA is TGCGCCAGCAGCCAAGCGGTAGCGGGATCTTACAATGAGCAGTTCTTC.

The V call is TRBV20-1, the J call TRBJ1-1, with D possibly being TRBD1 (6 bases). CDR3 length: 11 amino acids. V was clipped by 6 bases and J by 6 bases, with 11 bases between them. In germline, CDR1 is DFQATT, CDR2 SNEGSKA (reference sequence). In DNA form, the CDR3 reads TGCAGTGCGATCAAGGGGGCTGAAGCTTTCTTT. Its translation is CSAIKGAEAFF.

The chain carries TRBV30 and TRBJ1-4; D is undetermined. The CDR3 spans 11 residues. V dropped 0 bases and J dropped 8 bases, with 4 bases sitting between them. Germline CDR1 is GTSNPN and CDR2 is SVGIG (reference sequence). The CDR3 spells CAWSVLEKLFF. In DNA, the CDR3 is TGTGCCTGGAGTGTACTGGAAAAACTGTTTTTT.

The chain joins TRBV4-3 to TRBJ1-4; possible D gene TRBD1, 6 bases. The CDR3 runs 14 residues. The germline V gene has CDR1 LGHNA and CDR2 YSLEER. V was cut by 2 bases and J by 7 bases, with 11 bases left in between. CDR3 sequence reads: CASSQTGSREKLFF. For the CDR3, the DNA is TGCGCCAGCAGCCAAACAGGGAGTCGTGAAAAACTGTTTTTT.

The rearrangement links TRBV6-5 to TRBJ1-5, with 8 bases identical to TRBD1. Trimming at V came to 5 bases and at J to 10 bases, leaving 7 bases not matched to a gene. The CDR3 runs 13 residues. In germline, CDR1 is MNHEY, CDR2 SVGAGI. CDR3 region: CASSPDRELPQHF. Here the CDR3 DNA reads TGTGCCAGCAGTCCGGACAGGGAGCTACCCCAGCATTTT.

This clone occurred a few times. The chain employs TRBV18 and TRBJ2-1; possible D gene TRBD1, 6 bases. This CDR3 contains 13 residues. The germline CDR1 and CDR2 sequences are KGHSH and LQKENI. V lost 6 bases and J 9 bases, leaving 15 bases between the germline ends. CDR3 nucleotides: TGTGCCAGCTCTCAACTGGACAGCCCTGAGCAGTTCTTC. The encoded protein is CASSQLDSPEQFF. Using reference TRBV18 and TRBJ2-1 for the parts outside the CDR3, the full variable domain is NAGVMQNPRHLVRRRGQEARLRCSPMKGHSHVYWYRQLPEEGLKFMVYLQKENIIDESGMPKERFSAEFPKEGPSILRIQQVVRGDSAAYFCASSQLDSPEQFFGPGTRLTVL.

The chain uses TRBV6-6 and TRBJ1-3, with TRBD1 identical over 9 bases. CDR1 MNHNY and CDR2 SVGAGI come from the germline V gene (reference sequence). The trim removed 8 bases at V and 0 bases at J, leaving 5 bases unmatched. CDR3 length equals 15 residues. The CDR3 bases are TGTGCCAGCCGGGACAGGGCCAACTCTGGAAACACCATATATTTT. This encodes CASRDRANSGNTIYF.

This clone was seen a few times. The chain combines TRBV7-2 with TRBJ2-7; D is perhaps TRBD1 (5 bases). Germline CDR1 is SGHTA and CDR2 is FQGNSA. The CDR3 runs 13 residues. V lost 2 bases and J lost 5, with 10 bases in between. CDR3 protein: CASSLWGAHEQYF. The CDR3 nucleotides are TGTGCCAGCAGCTTATGGGGCGCGCACGAGCAGTACTTC.

The CDR3 protein is CASSLDQIEQYF. CDR3 DNA sequence: TGTGCCAGCAGCTTAGACCAGATCGAGCAGTACTTC. The chain links TRBV7-2 to TRBJ2-7; D unclear. Trimming took 1 base from V and 6 from J, leaving 7 bases between them. The CDR3 spans 12 residues. The germline gives CDR1 SGHTA, CDR2 FQGNSA.

This chain joins TRBV19 and TRBJ1-6, with 12 bases identical to TRBD1. Germline loops: CDR1 LNHDA, CDR2 SQIVND (reference sequence). The V gene end was trimmed by 8 bases and the J gene end by 7 bases; junction bases not matched to a gene: 9. This CDR3 contains 16 residues. The CDR3 region is CASAGQGARANSPLHF. CDR3 coding DNA: TGTGCCAGTGCGGGACAGGGGGCGCGAGCCAATTCACCCCTCCACTTT.

The chain combines TRBV7-6 with TRBJ2-1; 7 bases fit TRBD1. Germline assignment: CDR1 SGHVS and CDR2 FNYEAQ. The CDR3 is made up of 13 amino acids. The ends lost 3 bases at V and 10 bases at J; junction bases unmatched: 6. The CDR3 bases are TGTGCCAGCAGCTTTGGACAGGCCCCAGAGCAGTTCTTC. Amino acid sequence: CASSFGQAPEQFF.

The V and J genes are TRBV19 and TRBJ1-5; a possible D gene is TRBD1 (5 bases). Germline V gene sequence: CDR1 LNHDA, CDR2 SQIVND (reference sequence). V was cut by 8 bases and J by 2 bases, with 10 bases left in between. There are 13 residues in the CDR3. The CDR3 coding sequence is TGTGCCAGTCGGGGGTTCGGCAATCAGCCCCAGCATTTT. The encoded protein is CASRGFGNQPQHF.

This clone has just a few counts. V gene TRBV7-2 combines with J gene TRBJ1-6; 9 nucleotides match TRBD1. The CDR3 runs 17 residues. V was pared by 6 bases and J by 7 bases, with 13 bases of the junction left unmatched. CDR1 is SGHTA and CDR2 is FQGNSA in the germline V gene. CDR3 sequence (DNA): TGTGCCAGCAGAGATCCAACAGGGGGCGCTTTGAATTCACCCCTCCACTTT. It translates to CASRDPTGGALNSPLHF.